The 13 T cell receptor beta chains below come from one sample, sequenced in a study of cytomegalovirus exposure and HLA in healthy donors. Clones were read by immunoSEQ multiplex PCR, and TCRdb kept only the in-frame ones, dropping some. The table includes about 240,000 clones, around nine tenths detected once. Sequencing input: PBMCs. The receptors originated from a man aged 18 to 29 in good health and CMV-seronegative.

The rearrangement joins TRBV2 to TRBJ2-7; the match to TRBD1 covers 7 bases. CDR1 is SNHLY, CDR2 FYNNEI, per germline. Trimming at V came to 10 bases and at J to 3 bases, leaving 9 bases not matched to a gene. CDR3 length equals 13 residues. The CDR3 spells CATSGQQDYEQYF. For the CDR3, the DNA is TGTGCCACATCGGGACAGCAAGACTACGAGCAGTACTTC. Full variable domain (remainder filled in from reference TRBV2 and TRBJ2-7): EPEVTQTPSHQVTQMGQEVILRCVPISNHLYFYWYRQILGQKVEFLVSFYNNEISEKSEIFDDQFSVERPDGSNFTLKIRSTKLEDSAMYFCATSGQQDYEQYFGPGTRLTVT.

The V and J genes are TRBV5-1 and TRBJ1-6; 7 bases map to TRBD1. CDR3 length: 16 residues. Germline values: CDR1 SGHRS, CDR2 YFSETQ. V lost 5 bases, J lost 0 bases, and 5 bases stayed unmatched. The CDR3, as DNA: TGCGCCAGCAGATCTACAGGGGACTCCTATAATTCACCCCTCCACTTT. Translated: CASRSTGDSYNSPLHF.

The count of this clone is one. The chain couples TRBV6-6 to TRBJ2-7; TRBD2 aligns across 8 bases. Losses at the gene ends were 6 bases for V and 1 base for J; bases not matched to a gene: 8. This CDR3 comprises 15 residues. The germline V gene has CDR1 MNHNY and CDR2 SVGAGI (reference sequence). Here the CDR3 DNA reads TGTGCCAGCAGCCAAGGAGGGACTAGATCCTACGAGCAGTACTTC. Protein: CASSQGGTRSYEQYF.

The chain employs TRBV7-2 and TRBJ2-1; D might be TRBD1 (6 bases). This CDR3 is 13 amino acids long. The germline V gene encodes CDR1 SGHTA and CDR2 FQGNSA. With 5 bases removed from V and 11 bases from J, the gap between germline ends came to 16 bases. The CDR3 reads CASSVLIQGQQFF. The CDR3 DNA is TGTGCCAGCAGCGTTCTCATACAGGGTCAGCAGTTCTTC. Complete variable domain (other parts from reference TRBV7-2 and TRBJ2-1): GAGVSQSPSNKVTEKGKDVELRCDPISGHTALYWYRQSLGQGLEFLIYFQGNSAPDKSGLPSDRFSAERTGGSVSTLTIQRTQQEDSAVYLCASSVLIQGQQFFGPGTRLTVL.

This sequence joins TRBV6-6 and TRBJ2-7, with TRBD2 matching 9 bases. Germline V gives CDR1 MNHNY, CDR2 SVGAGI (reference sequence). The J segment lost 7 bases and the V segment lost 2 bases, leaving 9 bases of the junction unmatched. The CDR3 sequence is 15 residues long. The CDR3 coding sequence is TGTGCCAGCAGTTACCGTCCTAGCGGGATCGGGGAGCAGTACTTC. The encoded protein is CASSYRPSGIGEQYF.

The DNA of the CDR3 is TGTGCCAGCAGTCCCCGGAACACTGAAGCTTTCTTT. Translation gives CASSPRNTEAFF. V gene TRBV28 combines with J gene TRBJ1-1, with D hard to call. V lost 5 bases, J lost 1 base, and 5 bases lay in between. Germline V gives CDR1 MDHEN, CDR2 SYDVKM. This CDR3 comprises 12 residues.

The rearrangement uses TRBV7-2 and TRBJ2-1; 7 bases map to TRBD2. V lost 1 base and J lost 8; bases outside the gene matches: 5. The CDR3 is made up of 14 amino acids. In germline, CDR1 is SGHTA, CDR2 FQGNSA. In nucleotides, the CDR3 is TGTGCCAGCAGCTTAGGGACTAGGGTACATGAGCAGTTCTTC. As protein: CASSLGTRVHEQFF.

CDR3 sequence: CASSPWVPGKTQYF. The CDR3, as DNA: TGTGCCAGCAGTCCATGGGTCCCGGGGAAGACCCAGTACTTC. The V and J genes are TRBV27 and TRBJ2-5, with D perhaps TRBD2 (5 bases). The CDR3 is made up of 14 amino acids. Looked up from germline, CDR1 is MNHEY and CDR2 is SMNVEV (reference sequence). The V end lost 5 bases, the J end lost 6 bases, and 16 bases lay between the germline ends.

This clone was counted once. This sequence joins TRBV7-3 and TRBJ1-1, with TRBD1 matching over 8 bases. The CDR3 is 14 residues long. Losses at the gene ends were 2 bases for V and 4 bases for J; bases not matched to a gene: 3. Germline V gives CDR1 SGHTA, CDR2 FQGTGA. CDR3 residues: CASSLGTGPTEAFF. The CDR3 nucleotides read TGTGCCAGCAGCTTAGGGACAGGACCCACTGAAGCTTTCTTT. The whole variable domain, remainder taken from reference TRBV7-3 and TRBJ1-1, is GAGVSQTPSNKVTEKGKYVELRCDPISGHTALYWYRQSLGQGPEFLIYFQGTGAADDSGLPNDRFFAVRPEGSVSTLKIQRTERGDSAVYLCASSLGTGPTEAFFGQGTRLTVV.

The CDR3 DNA reads as TGCGCCAGCAGTGCCTCCCCGGAGAGTCGAGTGGTACACACTGAAGCTTTCTTT. Its translation is CASSASPESRVVHTEAFF. The chain combines TRBV10-1 with TRBJ1-1; D is unclear. The CDR3 is made up of 18 amino acids. Trimming removed 4 bases from V and 3 bases from J, with 24 bases in between. The germline V gene has CDR1 WNHNN and CDR2 SYGVQD (reference sequence).

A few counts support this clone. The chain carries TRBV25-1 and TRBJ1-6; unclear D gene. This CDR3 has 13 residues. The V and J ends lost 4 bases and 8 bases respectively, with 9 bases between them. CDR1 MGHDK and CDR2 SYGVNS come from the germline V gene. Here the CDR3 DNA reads TGTGCCAGCAGTGTGGACTCTGATTCACCCCTCCACTTT. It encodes CASSVDSDSPLHF.

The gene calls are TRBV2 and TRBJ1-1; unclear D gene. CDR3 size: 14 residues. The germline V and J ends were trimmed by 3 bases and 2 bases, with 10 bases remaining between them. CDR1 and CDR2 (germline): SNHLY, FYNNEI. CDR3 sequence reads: CASSDRDFNTEAFF. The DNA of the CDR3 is TGTGCCAGCAGTGATAGAGATTTTAACACTGAAGCTTTCTTT.

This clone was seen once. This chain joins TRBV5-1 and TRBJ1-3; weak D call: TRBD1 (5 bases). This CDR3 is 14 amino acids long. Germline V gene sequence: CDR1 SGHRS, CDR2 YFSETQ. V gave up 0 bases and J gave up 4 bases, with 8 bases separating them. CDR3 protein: CASSLEGMGNTIYF. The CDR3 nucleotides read TGCGCCAGCAGCTTGGAGGGGATGGGAAACACCATATATTTT.